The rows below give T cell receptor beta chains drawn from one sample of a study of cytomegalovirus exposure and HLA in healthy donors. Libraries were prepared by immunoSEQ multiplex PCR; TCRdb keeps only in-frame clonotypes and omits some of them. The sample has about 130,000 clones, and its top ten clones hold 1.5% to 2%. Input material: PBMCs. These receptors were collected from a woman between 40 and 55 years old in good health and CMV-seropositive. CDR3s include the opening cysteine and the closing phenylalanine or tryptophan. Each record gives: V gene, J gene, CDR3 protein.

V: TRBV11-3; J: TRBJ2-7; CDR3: CASSPRGGPEQYF
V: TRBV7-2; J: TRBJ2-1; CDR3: CASSFLGTTASYNEQFF
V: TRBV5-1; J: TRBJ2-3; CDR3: CASSWTSGADTQYF
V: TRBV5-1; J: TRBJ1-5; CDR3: CASSSQGDQPQHF
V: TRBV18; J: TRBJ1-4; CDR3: CASSPQADRHEKLFF
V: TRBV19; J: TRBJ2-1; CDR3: CASWQAGGANEQFF
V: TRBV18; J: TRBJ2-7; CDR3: CASSTSGDRGGHEQYF
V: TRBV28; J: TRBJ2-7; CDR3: CASSLAGLAGGYEQYF
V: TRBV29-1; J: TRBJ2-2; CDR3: CSTPGTANTGELFF
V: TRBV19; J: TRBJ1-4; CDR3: CASSMAGAGEKLFF
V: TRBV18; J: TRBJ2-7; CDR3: CASSPAQGGGEQYF
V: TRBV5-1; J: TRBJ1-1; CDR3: CASSLKSSTEAFF
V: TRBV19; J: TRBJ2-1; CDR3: CASMMTSGNSYNEQFF
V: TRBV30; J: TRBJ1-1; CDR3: CAWRAAASTEAFF
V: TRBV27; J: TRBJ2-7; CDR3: CASSLQSPGLAGIEQYF
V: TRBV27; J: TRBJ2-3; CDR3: CASSLWAGGDTQYF
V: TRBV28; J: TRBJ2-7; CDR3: CASRRGELGEQYF
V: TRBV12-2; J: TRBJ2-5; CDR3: CASRLSRRTSGLETQYF
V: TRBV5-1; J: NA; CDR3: CASSLKRGESYEQYF
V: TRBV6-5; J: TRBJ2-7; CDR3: CASGGQSYEQYF
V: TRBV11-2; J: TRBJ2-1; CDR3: CASSLEPLGTANEQFF
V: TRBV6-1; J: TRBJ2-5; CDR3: CASTSRNQETQYF
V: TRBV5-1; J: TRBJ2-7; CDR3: CASSSAGGPNEQYF
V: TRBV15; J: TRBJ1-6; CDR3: CATSAGTNSPLHF
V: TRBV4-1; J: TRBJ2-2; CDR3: CASSPNRGANTGELFF
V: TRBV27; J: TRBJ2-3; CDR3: CASSLSVQSDTQYF
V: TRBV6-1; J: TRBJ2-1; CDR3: CASSDRTAGTSGRGSEQFF
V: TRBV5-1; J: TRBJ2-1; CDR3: CASSLASAKDNEQFF
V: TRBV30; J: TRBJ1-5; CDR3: CAWSGGTARSQPQHF
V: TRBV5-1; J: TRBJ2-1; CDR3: CASSLSGRADNEQFF
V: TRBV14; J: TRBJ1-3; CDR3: CASSPGTLSGNTIYF
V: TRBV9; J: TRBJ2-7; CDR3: CASSEGTGATPYEQYF
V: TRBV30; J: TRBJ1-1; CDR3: CAWSGAMNTEAFF
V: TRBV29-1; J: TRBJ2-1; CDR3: CSEVGLPNNNEQFF
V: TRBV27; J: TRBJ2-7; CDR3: CASRNWASDEQYF
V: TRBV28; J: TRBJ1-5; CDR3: CASSKQAGGDQPQHF
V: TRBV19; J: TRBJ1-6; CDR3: CASSAGLNSPLHF
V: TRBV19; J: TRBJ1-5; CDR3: CASSQGQYQPQHF
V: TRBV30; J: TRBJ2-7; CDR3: CAWSITSEQYF
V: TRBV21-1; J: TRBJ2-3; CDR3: CASSKAPRTSGHTDTQYF
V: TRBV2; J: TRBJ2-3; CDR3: CASSEAWREGTDTQYF
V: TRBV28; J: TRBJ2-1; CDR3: CASSHGTSGRAYNEQFF
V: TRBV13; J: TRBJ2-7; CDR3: CASSLGRTGYEQYF
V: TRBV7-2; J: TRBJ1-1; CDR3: CASSSGHTEAFF
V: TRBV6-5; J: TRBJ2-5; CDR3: CASSKDRGPETQYF
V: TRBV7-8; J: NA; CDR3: CASSLESNSVFEQYF
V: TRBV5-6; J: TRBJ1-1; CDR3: CASSLEGNMNTEAFF